This T cell receptor beta chain was found in a study of CD8+ T cells in alopecia areata. Reverse transcription of extracted RNA yielded cDNA, which provided the sequencing template. Libraries were prepared by immunoSEQ multiplex PCR; TCRdb keeps only in-frame clonotypes and omits some of them. The repertoire holds fewer than 150,000 clones, with around 61% as singletons. Germline assignment: CDR1 SGHAT and CDR2 FQNNGV. V lost 6 bases, J lost 7 bases, and 9 bases lay in between. The CDR3 consists of 11 residues. This clonotype originated in a human donor in good health. The chain has TRBV11-2 and TRBJ1-1; D gene ambiguous. Specimen: CD4+ T cells sorted from blood. CDR3 in amino acids: CASRTGIEAFF. DNA for the CDR3: TGTGCCAGCAGGACGGGGATTGAAGCTTTCTTT. The full variable domain, in which reference TRBV11-2 and TRBJ1-1 provide the parts outside the CDR3, is EAGVAQSPRYKIIEKRQSVAFWCNPISGHATLYWYQQILGQGPKLLIQFQNNGVVDDSQLPKDRFSAERLKGVDSTLKIQPAKLEDSAVYLCASRTGIEAFFGQGTRLTVV.